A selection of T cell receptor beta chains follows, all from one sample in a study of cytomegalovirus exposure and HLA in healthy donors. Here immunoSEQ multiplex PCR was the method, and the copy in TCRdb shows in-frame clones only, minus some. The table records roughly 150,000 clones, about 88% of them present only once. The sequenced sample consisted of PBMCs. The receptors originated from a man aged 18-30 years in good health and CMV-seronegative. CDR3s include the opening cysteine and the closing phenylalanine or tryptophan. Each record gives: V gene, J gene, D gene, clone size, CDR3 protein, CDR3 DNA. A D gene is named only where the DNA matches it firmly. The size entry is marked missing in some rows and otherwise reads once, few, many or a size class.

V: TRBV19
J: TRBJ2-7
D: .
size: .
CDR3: CASTPFLDTRSEQYF
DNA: TGTGCCAGTACGCCATTTTTGGACACTCGGAGCGAGCAGTACTTC

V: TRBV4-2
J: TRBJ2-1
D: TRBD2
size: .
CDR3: CASSQRLAGGPSYNEQFF
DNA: TGTGCCAGCAGCCAAAGACTAGCGGGAGGCCCTTCTTACAATGAGCAGTTCTTC

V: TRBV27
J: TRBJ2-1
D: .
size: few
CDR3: CASRGGLPSHEQFF
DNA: TGTGCCAGCAGGGGTGGACTACCCTCACATGAGCAGTTCTTC

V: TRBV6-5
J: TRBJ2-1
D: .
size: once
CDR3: CASGGRVTNEQFF
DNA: TGTGCCAGCGGGGGCAGAGTGACCAATGAGCAGTTCTTC

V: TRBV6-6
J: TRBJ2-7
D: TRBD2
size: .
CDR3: CASSYSAGGYEQYF
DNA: TGTGCCAGCAGTTACTCGGCGGGGGGTTACGAGCAGTACTTC

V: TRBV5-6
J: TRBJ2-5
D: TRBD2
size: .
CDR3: CASSLGVSLAGEEQETQYF
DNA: TGTGCCAGCAGCTTGGGGGTGTCACTAGCGGGAGAGGAGCAAGAGACCCAGTACTTC

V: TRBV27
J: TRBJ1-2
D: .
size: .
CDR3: CASSANLPGDYGYTF
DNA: TGTGCCAGCAGTGCGAATCTGCCGGGAGACTATGGCTACACCTTC

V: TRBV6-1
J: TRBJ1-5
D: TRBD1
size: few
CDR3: CASSQGGVGNQPQHF
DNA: TGTGCCAGCTCTCAAGGGGGCGTTGGGAATCAGCCCCAGCATTTT

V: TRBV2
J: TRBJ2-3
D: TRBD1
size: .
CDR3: CASARLGTGRTDTQYF
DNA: TGTGCCAGCGCTCGACTTGGGACAGGACGCACAGATACGCAGTATTTT

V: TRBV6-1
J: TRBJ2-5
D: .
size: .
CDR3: CASSAGLQETQYF
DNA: TGTGCCAGCAGTGCAGGGCTTCAAGAGACCCAGTACTTC

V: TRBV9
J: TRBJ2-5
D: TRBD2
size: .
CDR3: CASSVTSGRGETQYF
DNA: TGTGCCAGCAGCGTCACTAGCGGGAGAGGTGAGACCCAGTACTTC

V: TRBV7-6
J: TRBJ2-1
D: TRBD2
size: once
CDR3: CASSGTSGYNEQFF
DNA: TGTGCCAGCAGCGGGACTAGCGGCTACAATGAGCAGTTCTTC

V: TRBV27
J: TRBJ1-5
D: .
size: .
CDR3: CASSLSGGPGAAQHF
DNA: TGTGCCAGCAGTTTATCAGGCGGGCCAGGTGCAGCCCAGCATTTT

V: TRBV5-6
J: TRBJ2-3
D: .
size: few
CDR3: CASCLAAGATDTQYF
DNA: TGTGCCAGCTGCCTGGCCGCGGGGGCCACAGATACGCAGTATTTT

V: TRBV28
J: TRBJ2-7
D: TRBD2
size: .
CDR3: CASIPGLGNYEQYF
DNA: TGTGCCAGCATCCCTGGACTAGGGAACTACGAGCAGTACTTC

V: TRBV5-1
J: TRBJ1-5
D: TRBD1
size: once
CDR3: CASSLTGVGNQPQHF
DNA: TGCGCCAGCAGCTTGACAGGGGTGGGCAATCAGCCCCAGCATTTT

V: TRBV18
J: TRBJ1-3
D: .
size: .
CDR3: CASSLQGAGNTIYF
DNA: TGTGCCAGCTCACTTCAGGGCGCTGGAAACACCATATATTTT

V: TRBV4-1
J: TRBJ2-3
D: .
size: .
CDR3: CASSQDRFRTTDTQYF
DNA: TGCGCCAGCAGCCAAGATCGGTTTCGTACGACAGATACGCAGTATTTT

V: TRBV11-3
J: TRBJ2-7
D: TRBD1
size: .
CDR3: CASSWTGGYEQYF
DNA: TGTGCCAGCAGCTGGACAGGGGGATACGAGCAGTACTTC

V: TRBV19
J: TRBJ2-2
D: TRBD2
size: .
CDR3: CASRDILAGGNTGELFF
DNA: TGTGCCAGTAGGGATATACTAGCGGGGGGTAACACCGGGGAGCTGTTTTTT

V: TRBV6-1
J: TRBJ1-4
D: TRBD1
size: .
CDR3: CASSERDRGKLFF
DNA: TGTGCCAGCAGTGAAAGGGACAGGGGAAAACTGTTTTTT

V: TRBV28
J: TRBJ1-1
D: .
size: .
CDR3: CASSLVPRNTEAFF
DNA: TGTGCCAGCAGCCTTGTACCCAGGAACACTGAAGCTTTCTTT

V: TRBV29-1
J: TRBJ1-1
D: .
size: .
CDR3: CSVGEWGLDTEAFF
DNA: TGCAGCGTTGGAGAGTGGGGGCTTGACACTGAAGCTTTCTTT

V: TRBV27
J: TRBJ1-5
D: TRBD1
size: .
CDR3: CASSPQGAQPQHF
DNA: TGTGCCAGCAGTCCTCAGGGGGCTCAGCCCCAGCATTTT

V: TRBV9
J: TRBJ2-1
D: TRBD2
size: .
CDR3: CASSVVVAGEGLNEQFF
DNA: TGTGCCAGCAGCGTAGTTGTGGCGGGAGAGGGATTAAATGAGCAGTTCTTC

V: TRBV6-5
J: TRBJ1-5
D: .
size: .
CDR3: CASSVADSSNQPQHF
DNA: TGTGCCAGCAGTGTCGCGGACTCTAGCAATCAGCCCCAGCATTTT

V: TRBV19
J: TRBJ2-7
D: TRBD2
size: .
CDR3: CASSAREGLGEQYF
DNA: TGTGCCAGTAGCGCGCGGGAGGGCCTCGGCGAGCAGTACTTC